The entry below gives a single T cell receptor (beta chain) sequence along with its context. The source of the sample is a study of blood T cells in healthy people across ages. Combining a sample-barcoded 5' primer with a J-beta primer mix, a second PCR ran for about 6 to 12 cycles. TCRdb re-analysed the 5' RACE reads in MiXCR, keeping a single row per CDR3 protein. The table shows roughly 800,000 distinct CDR3 sequences, with approximately 25% occurring only once. V lost 6 bases and J lost 2; bases outside the gene matches: 5. CDR3 size: 15 residues. Looked up from germline, CDR1 is MRHNA and CDR2 is SNTAGT. The sample also formed part of further work on T cells of mothers and their children. Per that paper: Each child contributed some 3 million TCR beta CDR3 reads, while each mother contributed over 8 million.

The sequencing input was blood. The V gene is TRBV6-4, the J gene TRBJ2-3; 10 bases align to TRBD2. The TCR was taken from a boy younger than 18 in good health. CDR3 residues: CASSSGLADTDTQYF. The CDR3 nucleotides are TGTGCCAGCAGCTCCGGACTAGCGGACACAGATACGCAGTATTTT.